The next 30 T cell receptor beta chains were all read from a single sample in a study of shared clonotypes between healthy human individuals. Only in-frame clones appear in the TCRdb table, and some are missing; sequencing was by immunoSEQ multiplex PCR. The sample consists of around 2.3 million clones, under 97% of them appearing once. Sequencing was carried out using naive CD4+ T cells sorted from blood. Subset given: CD45RA+ positively selected. The receptors come from a man between 18 and 35 years old in good health.

The rearrangement links TRBV30 to TRBJ2-5, with TRBD2 matching 7 bases. V lost 3 bases, J lost 7 bases, and 11 bases stayed unmatched. The germline CDR1 and CDR2 sequences are GTSNPN and SVGIG (reference sequence). This CDR3 is 14 amino acids long. Written as DNA, the CDR3 is TGTGCCTGGAGACCGGGACTAAGGGACGGGACCCAGTACTTC. It is translated as CAWRPGLRDGTQYF.

Regarding this clone: It is likely a read error, because the conserved phenylalanine at the end of the CDR3 is missing. This chain joins TRBV9 and TRBJ1-1; D remains unclear. The CDR3 covers 15 residues. Trimming took off 0 bases at V and 0 bases at J, with 9 bases between the two ends. Germline-derived CDR1 and CDR2 are SGDLS and YYNGEE. CDR3 sequence: CASSVEQRMNTEAFL. The CDR3 DNA follows: TGTGCCAGCAGCGTAGAACAGAGGATGAACACTGAAGCTTTCCTT.

V is TRBV30 and J is TRBJ1-4; D remains ambiguous. From germline, CDR1 is GTSNPN and CDR2 SVGIG (reference sequence). V was clipped by 3 bases and J by 4 bases, with 15 bases between them. The CDR3 sequence is 15 residues long. The CDR3: CAWSLTLAGNEKLFF. The CDR3 DNA follows: TGTGCCTGGAGCCTAACCCTCGCGGGTAATGAAAAACTGTTTTTT.

Comments on this clone: Other DNA variants within this sample encode the same CDR3. The chain uses TRBV5-1 and TRBJ2-2; the D is unclear. V lost 0 bases and J 2 bases, leaving 8 bases between the germline ends. The CDR3 covers 15 residues. Germline V gives CDR1 SGHRS, CDR2 YFSETQ. CDR3 coding DNA: TGCGCCAGCAGCTTGGCGGGCGGCAACACCGGGGAGCTGTTTTTT. Translating gives CASSLAGGNTGELFF.

The chain links TRBV10-3 to TRBJ1-1, with 8 bases fitting TRBD1. This CDR3 has 14 amino acids. J was trimmed by 1 base and V by 3 bases; bases with no gene match: 1. The germline V gene has CDR1 ENHRY and CDR2 SYGVKD. The CDR3 region is CAISDGTGNTEAFF. Written as DNA, the CDR3 is TGTGCCATCAGTGACGGGACAGGGAACACTGAAGCTTTCTTT.

This chain uses TRBV28 with TRBJ1-1, with D possibly TRBD1 on 6 matching bases. The CDR3 length is 12 residues. Trimming pared 6 bases from V and 7 bases from J, leaving 12 bases between. Germline V gives CDR1 MDHEN, CDR2 SYDVKM. The CDR3 protein is CASRVGGGEAFF. The DNA of the CDR3 is TGTGCCAGCAGGGTAGGGGGAGGTGAAGCTTTCTTT.

This rearrangement joins TRBV7-2 to TRBJ2-2; D is possibly TRBD1 (5 bases). The CDR3 contains 15 residues. Trimming removed 6 bases from V and 5 bases from J, with 16 bases in between. Per the germline V gene, CDR1 is SGHTA and CDR2 is FQGNSA. The CDR3 sequence is CASSPDNAATGELFF. The CDR3 DNA follows: TGTGCCAGCAGTCCGGACAATGCCGCAACCGGGGAGCTGTTTTTT.

In its sample, this clone was seen once. The chain combines TRBV10-3 with TRBJ2-3, with TRBD2 matching over 9 bases. The germline CDR1 and CDR2 sequences are ENHRY and SYGVKD. Trimming removed 6 bases from V and 5 bases from J; junction bases left unmatched: 9. This CDR3 region has 15 residues. In nucleotides, the CDR3 is TGTGCCATCAGGGGACTAGCAAGTCGGCAAGATACGCAGTATTTT. Residues: CAIRGLASRQDTQYF.

V gene TRBV5-1 combines with J gene TRBJ1-3; TRBD1 matches 7 bases. V gave up 4 bases and J gave up 8 bases; unmatched junction bases: 6. In germline, CDR1 is SGHRS, CDR2 YFSETQ. There are 13 residues in the CDR3. CDR3 loop: CASSQQGSDTIYF. CDR3 DNA: TGCGCCAGCAGCCAACAGGGGAGCGACACCATATATTTT.

This clone was recorded once. The chain has TRBV7-2 and TRBJ2-3; TRBD1 or TRBD2 may be the D gene (5 bases each). This CDR3 contains 15 residues. The V gene's germline CDR1 is SGHTA and CDR2 FQGNSA. Trimming took 1 base from V and 2 from J, leaving 10 bases between them. In DNA form, the CDR3 reads TGTGCCAGCAGCTTAGACGTGGGGGACACAGATACGCAGTATTTT. Amino acid sequence: CASSLDVGDTDTQYF.

The genes are TRBV21-1 and TRBJ1-5; the listed D gene, TRBD1, was not tested against the DNA. TRBV21-1 is described as a pseudogene. This CDR3 comprises 18 residues. Here the CDR3 DNA reads TGTGCCAGCAGCAAAGTGACAGGGGGGACAGGGATCAATCAGCCCCAGCATTTT. This gives the protein CASSKVTGGTGINQPQHF.

This clone was detected once. The J gene is TRBJ2-1, the V gene TRBV7-2, with D possibly matching TRBD2 (5 bases). The CDR3 is 14 residues long. The ends were cut back, 2 bases at V and 7 bases at J, with 12 bases in the middle. Germline V lookup: CDR1 SGHTA, CDR2 FQGNSA. The CDR3 is CASSLIGVGNEQFF. The CDR3 DNA sequence: TGTGCCAGCAGCTTAATCGGGGTTGGTAATGAGCAGTTCTTC. The full variable domain, with the rest looked up from reference TRBV7-2 and TRBJ2-1, is GAGVSQSPSNKVTEKGKDVELRCDPISGHTALYWYRQSLGQGLEFLIYFQGNSAPDKSGLPSDRFSAERTGGSVSTLTIQRTQQEDSAVYLCASSLIGVGNEQFFGPGTRLTVL.

In nucleotides, the CDR3 is TGCGCCAGCAGCCAAGCTATTCAGCGATACTCCTACAATGAGCAGTTCTTC. Protein: CASSQAIQRYSYNEQFF. The rearrangement links TRBV4-1 to TRBJ2-1; D gene unclear. The CDR3 extends over 17 amino acids. Germline V gene sequence: CDR1 MGHRA, CDR2 YSYEKL. Trimming left V 1 base short and J 0 bases short, with 13 bases between.

The chain combines TRBV5-1 with TRBJ2-1, with D possibly called TRBD1 or TRBD2 (5 bases each). The V end was cut by 2 bases, the J end by 7 bases, with 13 bases between. This CDR3 has 14 amino acids. The germline CDR1 and CDR2 sequences are SGHRS and YFSETQ. The chain's CDR3 is CASSFGETANEQFF. As DNA, the CDR3 is TGCGCCAGCAGCTTTGGGGAGACAGCAAATGAGCAGTTCTTC.

The V call is TRBV11-2, the J call TRBJ2-1; 7 nucleotides align to TRBD2. With 6 bases clipped from V and 7 bases from J, the junction kept 15 bases outside the gene matches. Per the germline V gene, CDR1 is SGHAT and CDR2 is FQNNGV. This CDR3 is 16 amino acids long. The CDR3 DNA reads as TGTGCCAGCAGAGCCCCGGGGCGGGGGAGCATGAATGAGCAGTTCTTC. Translated, it gives CASRAPGRGSMNEQFF.

The chain joins TRBV14 to TRBJ2-3; D is perhaps TRBD2 (5 bases). V dropped 9 bases and J dropped 2 bases, with 12 bases sitting between them. Looked up from germline, CDR1 is SGHDN and CDR2 is FVKESK. This CDR3 has 13 residues. CDR3 in DNA: TGTGCCAGTTCGGAGGAACTCACAGATACGCAGTATTTT. Translation gives CASSEELTDTQYF.

The chain uses TRBV28 and TRBJ1-6; D remains unclear. Trimming took 6 bases from V and 5 from J, leaving 5 bases between them. CDR3 length: 12 amino acids. Germline V CDR1 and CDR2: MDHEN, SYDVKM. CDR3 nucleotides: TGTGCCAGCAGACGAGATAATTCACCCCTCCACTTT. It yields the protein CASRRDNSPLHF. Drawing the rest from reference TRBV28 and TRBJ1-6, the complete variable domain is DVKVTQSSRYLVKRTGEKVFLECVQDMDHENMFWYRQDPGLGLRLIYFSYDVKMKEKGDIPEGYSVSREKKERFSLILESASTNQTSMYLCASRRDNSPLHFGNGTRLTVT.

The J gene is TRBJ2-7, the V gene TRBV10-2; TRBD1 matches 9 bases. The CDR3 consists of 14 residues. CDR1 is WSHSY and CDR2 is SAAADI in the germline V gene. The V segment lost 5 bases and the J segment 2 bases; nucleotides outside the gene matches: 4. The CDR3 spells CASSLGQGTYEQYF. The CDR3 bases are TGCGCCAGCAGTTTAGGACAGGGGACCTACGAGCAGTACTTC.

This clone has only one observation. This chain connects TRBV29-1 to TRBJ1-1, with D uncertain. The CDR3 length is 11 residues. CDR1 is SQVTM and CDR2 is ANQGSEA in the germline V gene. V was clipped by 4 bases and J by 6 bases, with 9 bases between them. Written as DNA, the CDR3 is TGCAGCGTTGTCGACTGGCCTGAAGCTTTCTTT. Amino acid sequence: CSVVDWPEAFF.

The rearrangement uses TRBV28 and TRBJ1-2; a weak D match, TRBD1 (5 bases). Trimming removed 3 bases from V and 4 bases from J, with 12 bases in between. The CDR3 sequence is 14 residues long. Germline V CDR1 and CDR2: MDHEN, SYDVKM. In nucleotides, the CDR3 is TGTGCCAGCAGTTTGCCCGGGACCTTCTATGGCTACACCTTC. This translates into CASSLPGTFYGYTF.

V gene TRBV7-8 combines with J gene TRBJ1-4; D is unresolved. V was pared by 7 bases and J by 7 bases, with 16 bases between. The CDR3 spans 14 residues. Germline CDR1 and CDR2: SGHVS and FQNEAQ. The CDR3 nucleotides are TGTGCCAGCACCCCCGATACCTGGAGTGAAAAACTGTTTTTT. Protein sequence: CASTPDTWSEKLFF.

This clone occurred a few times. V and J are TRBV15 and TRBJ1-2; D gene uncertain. Germline V gives CDR1 LNHNV, CDR2 YYDKDF (reference sequence). V was shortened by 1 base and J by 6 bases, with 3 bases between the two germline ends. The CDR3 extends over 11 amino acids. CDR3 amino acids: CATSRGDGYTF. CDR3 coding DNA: TGTGCCACCAGCAGAGGCGATGGCTACACCTTC.

The chain carries TRBV30 and TRBJ1-3; a weak D match, TRBD1 (5 bases). Trimming pared 2 bases from V and 0 bases from J, leaving 11 bases between. The CDR3 is 15 residues long. CDR1 and CDR2 from the germline V gene are GTSNPN and SVGIG (reference sequence). The CDR3 coding sequence is TGTGCCTGGAGTTCCTCAGGGCGCTCTGGAAACACCATATATTTT. The encoded protein is CAWSSSGRSGNTIYF.

This sequence joins TRBV6-1 and TRBJ2-2; 8 nucleotides align to TRBD2. Germline CDR1 reads MNHNS; CDR2 reads SASEGT. The junction had 8 bases not matched to a gene; V was cut back by 6 bases and J by 5 bases. The CDR3 consists of 15 residues. The CDR3 loop is CASSGDGRATGELFF. The CDR3 DNA reads as TGTGCCAGCAGCGGGGACGGGAGGGCGACCGGGGAGCTGTTTTTT.

The genes are TRBV9 and TRBJ2-2; D may be TRBD2 (6 bases). The CDR3 extends over 16 amino acids. Germline lookup yields CDR1 SGDLS and CDR2 YYNGEE. Trimming removed 1 base at V and 1 base at J, with 11 bases between. The CDR3, as DNA: TGTGCCAGCAGCGTACTAGCGCAAGGGAACACCGGGGAGCTGTTTTTT. This translates into CASSVLAQGNTGELFF.

For this clone: The same CDR3 arises from other DNA sequences in this sample as well. The V and J genes are TRBV5-1 and TRBJ2-2, with D possibly TRBD1 on 6 matching bases. V lost 3 bases to trimming and J lost 0 bases, with 9 bases between them. From germline, CDR1 is SGHRS and CDR2 YFSETQ. This CDR3 region has 15 residues. CDR3 in amino acids: CASSSTGANTGELFF. The CDR3 DNA reads TGCGCCAGCAGCTCGACAGGTGCGAACACCGGGGAGCTGTTTTTT.

This rearrangement joins TRBV2 to TRBJ2-5; TRBD2 aligns across 8 bases. CDR3 length: 16 amino acids. The ends lost 2 bases at V and 2 bases at J; junction bases unmatched: 7. Looked up from germline, CDR1 is SNHLY and CDR2 is FYNNEI. CDR3 bases: TGTGCCAGCAGTGAATGGGAGCGGGGGAGTCAAGAGACCCAGTACTTC. It is translated as CASSEWERGSQETQYF.

This chain uses TRBV30 with TRBJ2-7; D gene ambiguous. Germline values: CDR1 GTSNPN, CDR2 SVGIG (reference sequence). The V and J ends lost 0 bases and 7 bases respectively, with 13 bases between them. This CDR3 is built from 13 residues. CDR3 bases: TGTGCCTGGAGTGTTAGTCGGTCGGGTGAGCAGTACTTC. The encoded protein is CAWSVSRSGEQYF.

This clone showed up just once. Other DNA sequences from this sample encode an identical CDR3 as well. J is TRBJ2-7 and V is TRBV9, with 13 bases matching TRBD2. The germline V gene encodes CDR1 SGDLS and CDR2 YYNGEE. The CDR3 contains 13 residues. J gave up 7 bases and V 3 bases, and 1 base lay outside the gene matches. The CDR3 sequence: CASSAGLAGEQYF. The DNA of the CDR3 is TGTGCCAGCAGCGCGGGACTAGCGGGGGAGCAGTACTTC.

The chain has TRBV2 and TRBJ1-5; D remains ambiguous. Trimming removed 2 bases at V and 3 bases at J, with 11 bases between. Germline V gene data show CDR1 as SNHLY and CDR2 as FYNNEI. This CDR3 region has 15 residues. The CDR3 reads CASSEHMSANQPQHF. The CDR3 DNA is TGTGCCAGCAGTGAACACATGAGCGCCAATCAGCCCCAGCATTTT. The variable domain in full, completed from reference TRBV2 and TRBJ1-5, reads EPEVTQTPSHQVTQMGQEVILRCVPISNHLYFYWYRQILGQKVEFLVSFYNNEISEKSEIFDDQFSVERPDGSNFTLKIRSTKLEDSAMYFCASSEHMSANQPQHFGDGTRLSIL.